Shown below are 6 T cell receptor beta chains from a single sample sequenced in a study of blood T cell repertoires in COVID-19. Measured with immunoSEQ multiplex PCR; TCRdb has only the in-frame clones, and not every one. Of around 150,000 clones listed, about 85% are singletons. Sample: peripheral blood. All receptors come from a man aged 18 to 30 with acute or convalescent COVID-19.

V is TRBV6-1 and J is TRBJ2-7; 8 bases line up with TRBD1. V lost 2 bases, J lost 6 bases, and 9 bases stayed unmatched. Per germline, CDR1 MNHNS and CDR2 SASEGT. The CDR3 contains 15 residues. The DNA for the CDR3 is TGTGCCAGCAGTGAATTGTGGCAGGGGGCTAGCGAGCAGTACTTC. Translation: CASSELWQGASEQYF.

The chain combines TRBV6-6 with TRBJ2-1, with TRBD1 identical over 7 bases. Germline CDR1 and CDR2: MNHNY and SVGAGI (reference sequence). V was pared by 5 bases and J by 0 bases, with 7 bases of the junction left unmatched. CDR3 length equals 16 residues. The CDR3 DNA follows: TGTGCCAGCAGTACGGGACAGCTGAGCTCCTACAATGAGCAGTTCTTC. Translation gives CASSTGQLSSYNEQFF.

V usage is TRBV6-5 and J usage is TRBJ2-3; D remains unclear. CDR3 size: 15 residues. Trimming shortened V by 0 bases and J by 6 bases, and 13 bases separated the two germline ends. Germline CDR1 and CDR2: MNHEY and SVGAGI. The CDR3 nucleotides read TGTGCCAGCAGTTACTCTCTGACATACCAGGATACGCAGTATTTT. Amino acids: CASSYSLTYQDTQYF.

This chain connects TRBV30 to TRBJ1-6, with D unclear. This CDR3 region has 15 residues. V shed 6 bases and J shed 0 bases, with 12 bases lying between them. Looked up from germline, CDR1 is GTSNPN and CDR2 is SVGIG (reference sequence). The CDR3 bases are TGTGCCTGTGGACTTCCGGGCTCCTATAATTCACCCCTCCACTTT. Protein: CACGLPGSYNSPLHF.

The chain links TRBV19 to TRBJ2-7; the D gene is possibly TRBD2 (5 bases). The CDR3 is made up of 15 amino acids. V gave up 5 bases and J gave up 7 bases, with 21 bases separating them. Germline CDR1 reads LNHDA; CDR2 reads SQIVND (reference sequence). CDR3 region: CASSGSPRADREQYF. In DNA form, the CDR3 reads TGTGCCAGTAGTGGATCCCCGAGGGCCGATAGGGAGCAGTACTTC.

The chain couples TRBV11-2 to TRBJ1-2; 9 bases are shared with TRBD1. This CDR3 region has 17 residues. Trimming at V came to 4 bases and at J to 6 bases, leaving 15 bases not matched to a gene. The germline V gene has CDR1 SGHAT and CDR2 FQNNGV. CDR3 nucleotides: TGTGCCAGCAGCTCAAAAATCACAGGGGGCCAGGCCCATGGCTACACCTTC. Encoded protein: CASSSKITGGQAHGYTF.